These 32 T cell receptor beta chains were all obtained from the same sample, sequenced in a study of breast tumors, draining lymph nodes, adjacent tissues. One entry per CDR3 protein results from TCRdb running MiXCR on the multiplex PCR reads. This table has approximately 22,000 distinct CDR3 sequences, around 33% appearing once. Sequencing was performed on breast tumor tissue. The receptors here all came from a female donor with breast cancer. Some clones in this sample may be carry-over from other donors' samples.

This clonotype has a count of ten or more. This chain connects TRBV10-1 to TRBJ2-1; D uncertain. The ends were cut back, 0 bases at V and 5 bases at J, with 11 bases in the middle. Germline V lookup: CDR1 WNHNN, CDR2 SYGVQD (reference sequence). This CDR3 has 15 residues. CDR3: CASSESGAQHNEQFF. As DNA, the CDR3 is TGCGCCAGCAGTGAGTCCGGTGCCCAGCACAATGAGCAGTTCTTC.

This clonotype has at least ten counts. The rearrangement links TRBV7-9 to TRBJ1-4; the D gene is possibly TRBD1 (6 bases). CDR1 is SEHNR and CDR2 is FQNEAQ in the germline V gene (reference sequence). Trimming took 7 bases from V and 6 from J, leaving 15 bases between them. The CDR3 runs to 14 residues. The CDR3 DNA is TGTGCCAGCACCGCCGGGGACACCGATGAAAAACTGTTTTTT. It is translated as CASTAGDTDEKLFF.

This clonotype has at least ten counts. V and J are TRBV6-2 or TRBV6-3 and TRBJ2-1, with D possibly matching TRBD1 (5 bases). V was trimmed by 3 bases and J by 10 bases, leaving 16 bases between them. Germline CDR1 MNHEY, CDR2 SVGEGT. The CDR3 is made up of 14 amino acids. The CDR3 DNA is TGTGCCAGCAGTTATTCATACAACCGACAGGAGCAGTTCTTC. It translates to CASSYSYNRQEQFF.

The CDR3 reads CASSQGVRKNEQYF. The CDR3 region has the DNA TGTGCCAGCAGCCAGGGTGTGAGGAAAAATGAGCAGTACTTC. This chain links TRBV7-2 with TRBJ2-7, with D maybe TRBD1 (5 bases). CDR3 length: 14 residues. The V gene's germline CDR1 is SGHTA and CDR2 FQGNSA. Trimming left V 5 bases short and J 7 bases short, with 18 bases between.

This clonotype was found once. This chain connects TRBV12-3 or TRBV12-4 to TRBJ2-3; 7 bases line up with TRBD2. This CDR3 is built from 13 residues. Trimming at V came to 3 bases and at J to 6 bases, leaving 3 bases not matched to a gene. The CDR3 sequence is CASSFTAGDTQYF. Here the CDR3 DNA reads TGTGCCAGCAGTTTTACAGCGGGGGATACGCAGTATTTT.

Many counts were recorded for this clonotype. V gene TRBV29-1 combines with J gene TRBJ2-1, with D tentatively TRBD1 (6 bases). V was shortened by 7 bases and J by 6 bases, with 7 bases between the two germline ends. The CDR3 length is 10 residues. Germline values: CDR1 SQVTM, CDR2 ANQGSEA. CDR3 sequence reads: CSAGANEQFF. For the CDR3, the DNA is TGCAGCGCAGGGGCCAATGAGCAGTTCTTC.

This clonotype was counted at least ten times. V gene TRBV9 combines with J gene TRBJ2-2; no clear D. V was cut by 4 bases and J by 4 bases, with 5 bases left in between. From germline, CDR1 is SGDLS and CDR2 YYNGEE. The CDR3 totals 12 residues. In DNA form, the CDR3 reads TGTGCCAGCAGCCTTTTCACCGGGGAGCTGTTTTTT. As protein: CASSLFTGELFF. The whole variable domain, filled in from reference TRBV9 and TRBJ2-2, reads DSGVTQTPKHLITATGQRVTLRCSPRSGDLSVYWYQQSLDQGLQFLIQYYNGEERAKGNILERFSAQQFPDLHSELNLSSLELGDSALYFCASSLFTGELFFGEGSRLTVL.

This clonotype was observed many times. CDR3 protein: CASSVDPTRYGYTF. CDR3 nucleotides: TGTGCCAGCAGCGTAGACCCCACACGCTATGGCTACACCTTC. The V and J genes are TRBV9 and TRBJ1-2; D unresolved. Deletions cut 0 bases from V and 4 bases from J, with 10 bases between. This CDR3 spans 14 amino acids. Germline V gene lookup returns CDR1 SGDLS and CDR2 YYNGEE.

The chain combines TRBV29-1 with TRBJ1-2; 7 nucleotides match TRBD1. The germline V gene has CDR1 SQVTM and CDR2 ANQGSEA. The CDR3 loop spans 11 amino acids. Germline trimming cut 6 bases from V and 8 bases from J; bases unmatched to any gene: 6. Here the CDR3 reads CSVTTGSGYTF. CDR3 coding DNA: TGCAGCGTCACGACAGGGAGCGGCTACACCTTC.

The CDR3 loop is CASSLGPLAGASETQYF. The CDR3 nucleotides are TGTGCCAGCAGCTTAGGGCCTCTAGCGGGAGCCTCAGAGACCCAGTACTTC. The chain employs TRBV7-2 and TRBJ2-5, with TRBD2 identical over 10 bases. With 1 base clipped from V and 4 bases from J, the junction kept 9 bases outside the gene matches. The CDR3 has 17 residues. CDR1 and CDR2 (germline): SGHTA, FQGNSA.

This sequence joins TRBV30 and TRBJ1-2; no reliable D call. CDR1 is GTSNPN, CDR2 SVGIG, per germline (reference sequence). Trimming took 4 bases from V and 8 from J, leaving 20 bases between them. This CDR3 is 14 amino acids long. In DNA form, the CDR3 reads TGTGCCTGGAATATCAAGCTTGGGCCAAGGGGCTACACCTTC. It is translated as CAWNIKLGPRGYTF.

V is TRBV15 and J is TRBJ1-1, with TRBD1 as a possible D gene (5 bases). The germline CDR1 and CDR2 sequences are LNHNV and YYDKDF (reference sequence). The CDR3 spans 15 residues. Trimming removed 1 base from V and 1 base from J, with 10 bases in between. CDR3 nucleotides: TGTGCCACCAGCAGAGGGGGGGGGGGGAACACTGAAGCTTTCTTT. Protein: CATSRGGGGNTEAFF. The variable domain in full, completed from reference TRBV15 and TRBJ1-1, reads DAMVIQNPRYQVTQFGKPVTLSCSQTLNHNVMYWYQQKSSQAPKLLFHYYDKDFNNEADTPDNFQSRRPNTSFCFLDIRSPGLGDTAMYLCATSRGGGGNTEAFFGQGTRLTVV.

This clonotype was found many times. The V gene is TRBV2, the J gene TRBJ2-5; tentative D call: TRBD2 (5 bases). The V gene lost 5 bases and the J gene lost 2 bases, with 12 bases spanning the gap. This CDR3 is 14 amino acids long. CDR1 is SNHLY and CDR2 is FYNNEI in the germline V gene. The DNA of the CDR3 is TGTGCCAGCAGTCCTCCCGGGAATCAAGAGACCCAGTACTTC. Translated, it gives CASSPPGNQETQYF.

The table lists this clonotype with many counts. CDR3 sequence (DNA): TGCAGTGCCAGGGACCCGCCGACCGTCAATGAGCAGTTCTTC. Amino acid sequence: CSARDPPTVNEQFF. V usage is TRBV20-1 and J usage is TRBJ2-1; tentatively, D is TRBD1 or TRBD2 (5 bases each). Trimming removed 6 bases from V and 6 bases from J, with 18 bases in between. This CDR3 is 14 amino acids long. The V gene's germline CDR1 is DFQATT and CDR2 SNEGSKA (reference sequence).

V gene TRBV19 combines with J gene TRBJ1-1, with D hard to call. Deletions cut 5 bases from V and 0 bases from J, with 7 bases between. Germline values: CDR1 LNHDA, CDR2 SQIVND (reference sequence). There are 13 residues in the CDR3. CDR3 sequence reads: CASSLPMNTEAFF. CDR3 DNA sequence: TGTGCCAGTAGTTTGCCCATGAACACTGAAGCTTTCTTT.

In this sample, this clonotype turned up many times. The V gene is TRBV4-2, the J gene TRBJ2-5, with 7 positions matching TRBD1. V lost 0 bases, J lost 5 bases, and 9 bases stayed unmatched. Per germline, CDR1 LGHNA and CDR2 YNFKEQ. This CDR3 has 16 residues. Written as DNA, the CDR3 is TGTGCCAGCAGCCAAGAATGGGGGACAGAGCTCGAGACCCAGTACTTC. Amino acids: CASSQEWGTELETQYF.

This clonotype occurred many times. The gene calls are TRBV7-2 and TRBJ2-1; D uncertain. Germline V gene sequence: CDR1 SGHTA, CDR2 FQGNSA. Trimming removed 1 base from V and 5 bases from J, with 12 bases in between. The CDR3 sequence is 15 residues long. The CDR3 DNA is TGTGCCAGCAGCTTAGGGCCGGCGAGGAACAATGAGCAGTTCTTC. It is translated as CASSLGPARNNEQFF.

This clonotype has ten or more counts. J is TRBJ1-5 and V is TRBV6-6, with a weak D call TRBD1 (5 bases). The CDR3 spans 14 residues. The germline gives CDR1 MNHNY, CDR2 SVGAGI (reference sequence). V shed 4 bases and J shed 5 bases, with 12 bases lying between them. The CDR3 bases are TGTGCCAGCAGTTCCAGCAGGGCCGATCAGCCCCAGCATTTT. Translation gives CASSSSRADQPQHF.

Many counts were recorded for this clonotype. The V gene is TRBV20-1, the J gene TRBJ2-3; D not certain. Germline lookup yields CDR1 DFQATT and CDR2 SNEGSKA (reference sequence). This CDR3 region has 15 residues. The V end lost 3 bases, the J end lost 2 bases, and 15 bases lay between the germline ends. CDR3 bases: TGCAGTGCTAGTAACGCCCGGTCCTCCACAGATACGCAGTATTTT. Amino acid sequence: CSASNARSSTDTQYF.

This clonotype was observed a few times. The V and J genes are TRBV6-1 and TRBJ2-1; D is perhaps TRBD2 (6 bases). Germline V CDR1 and CDR2: MNHNS, SASEGT. Between the trimmed V and J ends, which lost 5 bases and 4 bases, there was a span of 12 bases. The CDR3 consists of 14 residues. CDR3 protein: CASSILAEYNEQFF. The CDR3 DNA follows: TGTGCCAGCAGTATATTAGCGGAATACAATGAGCAGTTCTTC.

The genes are TRBV27 and TRBJ1-5; D possibly corresponds to TRBD1 (5 bases). This CDR3 region has 16 residues. V was trimmed by 5 bases and J by 2 bases, leaving 16 bases between them. CDR1 and CDR2 from the germline V gene are MNHEY and SMNVEV (reference sequence). The CDR3, as DNA: TGTGCCAGCAGTCCGATCGGGGCGGTTGGCAATCAGCCCCAGCATTTT. As protein: CASSPIGAVGNQPQHF.

This clonotype was seen many times. The chain combines TRBV20-1 with TRBJ2-7; a possible D gene is TRBD1 (6 bases). The V end lost 3 bases, the J end lost 2 bases, and 23 bases lay between the germline ends. The CDR3 is 17 amino acids. Germline CDR1 and CDR2: DFQATT and SNEGSKA (reference sequence). Here the CDR3 reads CSARAGRGHQGTYEQYF. The DNA for the CDR3 is TGCAGTGCTAGGGCCGGCCGGGGACATCAGGGTACCTACGAGCAGTACTTC.

This clonotype was detected many times. The V gene is TRBV6-2 or TRBV6-3, the J gene TRBJ2-5, with D possibly being TRBD1 or TRBD2 (5 bases each). Trimming took off 4 bases at V and 5 bases at J, with 17 bases between the two ends. The germline V gene has CDR1 MNHEY and CDR2 SVGEGT. The CDR3 length is 15 residues. For the CDR3, the DNA is TGTGCCAGCAGTTTCGCCGGGACCCTCGGGGAGACCCAGTACTTC. Its protein is CASSFAGTLGETQYF.

The chain combines TRBV20-1 with TRBJ2-1, with D hard to call. Germline assignment: CDR1 DFQATT and CDR2 SNEGSKA (reference sequence). The V gene lost 3 bases and the J gene lost 6 bases, with 3 bases spanning the gap. The CDR3 has 10 residues. For the CDR3, the DNA is TGCAGTGCTAGGCTCAATGAGCAGTTCTTC. This gives the protein CSARLNEQFF.

This clonotype was seen at least ten times. V gene TRBV12-3 or TRBV12-4 combines with J gene TRBJ2-3, with D hard to call. V lost 5 bases, J lost 0 bases, and 12 bases lay in between. This CDR3 comprises 15 residues. The CDR3 coding sequence is TGTGCCAGCAGTCCACAGCGATCTAGCACAGATACGCAGTATTTT. As protein: CASSPQRSSTDTQYF.

This clonotype was detected ten times or more. The gene calls are TRBV24-1 and TRBJ2-6, with D tentatively TRBD2 (6 bases). Between the trimmed V and J ends, which lost 3 bases and 4 bases, there was a span of 18 bases. This CDR3 is built from 18 residues. The V gene's germline CDR1 is KGHDR and CDR2 SFDVKD. CDR3 residues: CATSDRGGSHWGANVLTF. CDR3 nucleotides: TGTGCCACCAGTGATCGGGGAGGTTCCCATTGGGGGGCCAACGTCCTGACTTTC.

This clonotype was seen ten or more times. This rearrangement joins TRBV3-1 to TRBJ1-4; D is unresolved. Trimming removed 2 bases at V and 10 bases at J, with 14 bases between. This CDR3 contains 14 residues. The germline gives CDR1 LGHDT, CDR2 YNNKEL (reference sequence). CDR3 amino acids: CASSQRETDGKLFF. CDR3 DNA: TGTGCCAGCAGCCAACGGGAAACGGATGGAAAACTGTTTTTT.

A single count supports this clonotype. A junction end diverges from the germline sequence, so it may reflect a read error. The chain is built from TRBV9 and TRBJ2-5; weak D call: TRBD2 (5 bases). In germline, CDR1 is SGDLS, CDR2 YYNGEE. The CDR3 extends over 14 amino acids. The CDR3 sequence is CASSIRPVGDTQHF. CDR3 in DNA: TGTGCCAGCAGCATCAGGCCCGTCGGGGATACCCAGCACTTC.

This clonotype occurred many times. This chain links TRBV24-1 with TRBJ2-7; no definite D call. The V end was cut by 5 bases, the J end by 3 bases, with 10 bases between. This CDR3 contains 13 residues. Germline assignment: CDR1 KGHDR and CDR2 SFDVKD. The DNA of the CDR3 is TGTGCCACCAGTGCTACTAATTACTACGAGCAGTACTTC. Translation gives CATSATNYYEQYF.

This clonotype showed up many times. The CDR3 sequence: CASSSGHDGKNIQYF. CDR3 bases: TGTGCCAGCAGCTCGGGACACGACGGCAAAAACATTCAGTACTTC. This chain connects TRBV7-2 to TRBJ2-4; TRBD1 is a possible D gene (6 bases). V gave up 4 bases and J gave up 3 bases, with 13 bases separating them. CDR1 is SGHTA and CDR2 is FQGNSA in the germline V gene. The length of the CDR3 is 15 residues.

This clonotype was seen ten or more times. The V call is TRBV4-3, the J call TRBJ2-1, with 10 bases fitting TRBD2. The V gene's germline CDR1 is LGHNA and CDR2 YSLEER. The CDR3 sequence is 24 residues long. The J segment lost 2 bases and the V segment lost 0 bases, leaving 25 bases of the junction unmatched. CDR3 DNA sequence: TGCGCCAGCAGCCAAGATCGGTGGTCGAGCGGACTAGCGGCATTGGGCGCCCCCTACAATGAGCAGTTCTTC. The encoded protein is CASSQDRWSSGLAALGAPYNEQFF.

V is TRBV20-1 and J is TRBJ2-1; D gene unclear. The CDR3 runs to 15 residues. V was cut by 0 bases and J by 3 bases, with 12 bases left in between. Germline V lookup: CDR1 DFQATT, CDR2 SNEGSKA (reference sequence). CDR3 nucleotides: TGCAGTGCTAGAGATGTCCGGGTTGGCTACAATGAGCAGTTCTTC. This translates into CSARDVRVGYNEQFF.